A single sample gave rise to the 8 T cell receptor beta chains below, sequenced in a study of blood T cell repertoires in COVID-19. The assay was immunoSEQ multiplex PCR, and TCRdb's table has in-frame clones only and misses some. The data show 270,000 or so clones, approximately 88% seen once. Sequenced sample: PBMCs or T cells enriched from blood (not recorded which). Receptors were obtained from a woman between 40 and 55 years old with acute COVID-19.

The DNA for the CDR3 is TGTGCCAGCAGCGGCTACAGGGGAAATGGCTACACCTTC. Protein sequence: CASSGYRGNGYTF. The chain carries TRBV7-6 and TRBJ1-2, with TRBD1 matching over 7 bases. The CDR3 consists of 13 residues. Germline assignment: CDR1 SGHVS and CDR2 FNYEAQ. V gave up 5 bases and J gave up 6 bases; unmatched junction bases: 6.

The chain is built from TRBV6-2 or TRBV6-3 and TRBJ1-5; D unresolved. CDR1 and CDR2 (germline): MNHEY, SVGEGT. CDR3 length: 13 residues. Deletions cut 5 bases from V and 4 bases from J, with 9 bases between. The CDR3 sequence is CASSTQANQPQHF. The CDR3, as DNA: TGTGCCAGCAGTACTCAGGCTAATCAGCCCCAGCATTTT.

This chain uses TRBV27 with TRBJ1-4; D might be TRBD1 (6 bases). CDR3 length equals 16 residues. The V end lost 5 bases, the J end lost 3 bases, and 16 bases lay between the germline ends. The germline CDR1 and CDR2 sequences are MNHEY and SMNVEV (reference sequence). The CDR3 sequence: CASSPVLGGPNEKLFF. The CDR3 nucleotides are TGTGCCAGCAGTCCCGTACTAGGGGGTCCTAATGAAAAACTGTTTTTT.

The chain links TRBV7-2 to TRBJ1-1, with 9 bases matching TRBD1. This CDR3 is 15 amino acids long. V trimming: 1 base; J trimming: 1 base; junction bases outside the gene matches: 1. The germline gives CDR1 SGHTA, CDR2 FQGNSA. The CDR3, as DNA: TGTGCCAGCAGCTTAGGACAGGGGGGGAACACTGAAGCTTTCTTT. Translated, it gives CASSLGQGGNTEAFF.

The chain employs TRBV19 and TRBJ1-5, with unresolved D. V was clipped by 3 bases and J by 6 bases, with 15 bases between them. Germline V gives CDR1 LNHDA, CDR2 SQIVND (reference sequence). There are 15 residues in the CDR3. The CDR3 loop reads CASSIHGQVGQPQHF. In DNA form, the CDR3 reads TGTGCCAGTAGTATCCATGGGCAGGTTGGTCAGCCCCAGCATTTT.

The chain employs TRBV28 and TRBJ2-1, with D possibly TRBD2 on 5 matching bases. V lost 6 bases and J lost 0, with 18 bases in between. This CDR3 spans 17 amino acids. The V gene's germline CDR1 is MDHEN and CDR2 SYDVKM. The CDR3 here is CASRPRVGLSSYNEQFF. The CDR3 DNA is TGTGCCAGCAGGCCGCGGGTAGGTTTATCCTCCTACAATGAGCAGTTCTTC.

This chain joins TRBV7-2 and TRBJ2-1, with TRBD2 as a possible D gene (5 bases). Germline CDR1 reads SGHTA; CDR2 reads FQGNSA. CDR3 size: 14 residues. Deletions cut 2 bases from V and 10 bases from J, with 15 bases between. The CDR3 spells CASSLRDVEDEQFF. CDR3 nucleotide sequence: TGTGCCAGCAGCTTAAGGGATGTGGAGGACGAGCAGTTCTTC.

The V and J genes are TRBV6-5 and TRBJ2-1; 8 positions agree with TRBD2. The germline V gene encodes CDR1 MNHEY and CDR2 SVGAGI. With 11 bases clipped from V and 7 bases from J, the junction kept 16 bases outside the gene matches. This CDR3 contains 15 residues. In DNA form, the CDR3 reads TGTGCCGCAGGGTCCCGGATAGCGGGAAGTAATGAGCAGTTCTTC. Translating it yields CAAGSRIAGSNEQFF.